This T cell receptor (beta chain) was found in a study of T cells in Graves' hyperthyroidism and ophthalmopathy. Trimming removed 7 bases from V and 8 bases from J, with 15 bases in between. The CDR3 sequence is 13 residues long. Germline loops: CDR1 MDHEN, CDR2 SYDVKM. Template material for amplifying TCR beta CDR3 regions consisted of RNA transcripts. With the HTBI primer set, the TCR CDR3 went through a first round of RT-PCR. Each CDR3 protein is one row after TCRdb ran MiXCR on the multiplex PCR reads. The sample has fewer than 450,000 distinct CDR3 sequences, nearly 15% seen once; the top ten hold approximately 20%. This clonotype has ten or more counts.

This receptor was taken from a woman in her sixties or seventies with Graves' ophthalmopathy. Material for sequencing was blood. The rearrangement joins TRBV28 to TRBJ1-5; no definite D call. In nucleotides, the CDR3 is TGTGCCAGCAAACGTCAGGTCGAGGAGCCCCAGCATTTT. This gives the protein CASKRQVEEPQHF.